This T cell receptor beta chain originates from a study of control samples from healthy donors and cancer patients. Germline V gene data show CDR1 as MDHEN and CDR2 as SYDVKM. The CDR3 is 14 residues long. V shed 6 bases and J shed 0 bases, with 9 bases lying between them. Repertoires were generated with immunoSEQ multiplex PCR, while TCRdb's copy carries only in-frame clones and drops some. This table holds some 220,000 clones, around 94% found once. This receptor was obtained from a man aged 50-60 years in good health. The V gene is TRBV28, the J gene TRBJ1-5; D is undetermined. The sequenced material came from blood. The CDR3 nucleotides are TGTGCCAGCAGGACGGTTCGTAGCAATCAGCCCCAGCATTTT. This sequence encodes CASRTVRSNQPQHF.